This T cell receptor (beta chain) is drawn from a study of blood T cell repertoires in COVID-19. Libraries were prepared by immunoSEQ multiplex PCR; TCRdb keeps only in-frame clonotypes and omits some of them. The table shows approximately 260,000 clones, with about 87% occurring only once. Participants came from 24 US areas, aged about 18 to 89 years. Clinical histories supplied by participants themselves formed the basis of cohort assignment. J lost 6 bases, V lost 5 bases, and 6 bases had no gene match. The CDR3 runs 13 residues. This clone showed up just a few times. The TCR comes from a woman between 35 and 50 years old with acute COVID-19. The specimen was PBMCs or T cells enriched from blood (not recorded which). The J gene is TRBJ1-1, the V gene TRBV12-3 or TRBV12-4, with 7 positions matching TRBD1. This chain's CDR3 is CASSLQGFPEAFF. The CDR3 DNA is TGTGCCAGCAGTCTACAGGGGTTCCCTGAAGCTTTCTTT.